This T cell receptor (beta chain) was identified during a study of PD-1 blockade in classical Hodgkin lymphoma. Across the whole study: Once every 2 weeks, patients received intravenous nivolumab at 3 mg/kg. Findings of the study overall: A significant rise in TCR diversity by C4D1 was seen for CD4+ but not CD8+ cells. What drove the repertoire differences, possibly disease activity or prior therapy, has not been defined. For complete responders, baseline diversity was comparable to that of newly diagnosed patients.

Every patient relapsed after autologous stem cell transplantation, and brentuximab vedotin exposure varied. Clones were sequenced by immunoSEQ multiplex PCR, and TCRdb holds only the in-frame ones, with some missing. The repertoire holds about 84,000 clones, with approximately 91% as singletons. The CDR3 length is 16 residues. Germline CDR1 KGHSH, CDR2 LQKENI. V dropped 5 bases and J dropped 0 bases, with 14 bases sitting between them. A remark on this clone: Its antigen is unidentified.

This sequence was found in a human donor with classical Hodgkin lymphoma. The chain joins TRBV18 to TRBJ2-1; possibly TRBD2 for D (5 bases). The sequencing used peripheral blood mononuclear cells (PBMCs), collected at baseline. CDR3 DNA sequence: TGTGCCAGCTCAGCAGCGGACCTGAGCTCCTACAATGAGCAGTTCTTC. This encodes CASSAADLSSYNEQFF.